This T cell receptor beta chain was retrieved from a study of cytomegalovirus exposure and HLA in healthy donors. From germline, CDR1 is SGHRS and CDR2 YFSETQ. The CDR3 length is 15 residues. V was trimmed by 0 bases and J by 7 bases, leaving 16 bases between them. About this clone itself: Its target is unknown.

Findings and caveats of the study: HLA alleles showed associations with fewer than 20,000 TCR beta sequences in a later analysis, at a 0.05 false discovery rate. In a later analysis, a missense DCLRE1C variant was linked to TCR beta V- and J-gene trimming.

This PCR relied on a set of 60 Vbeta primers and 13 Jbeta primers. Study processing details: Unique TCR beta chains numbered about 72 million in a later analysis, with around 10 million shared. The method was immunoSEQ multiplex PCR; TCRdb's version includes in-frame clones alone and lacks a portion of them. The D gene and trimming were derived from the DNA, and the V and J assignments and clone size from that table. The repertoire consists of 170,000 or so clones, with about 80% occurring once and the leading ten covering around 7.2%. The genes are TRBV5-1 and TRBJ1-2; D is uncertain. Sequencing was carried out using PBMCs. This clonotype was sampled from a young man in good health and CMV-seropositive. CDR3 in amino acids: CASSLAEAASLGYTF. Written as DNA, the CDR3 is TGCGCCAGCAGCTTGGCCGAGGCCGCCTCTCTTGGCTACACCTTC.